Listed here are 18 T cell receptor beta chains from one sample, sequenced in a study of T cell responses to AZD1222 COVID-19 vaccine. TCRdb keeps only in-frame clones here, not all; method: immunoSEQ multiplex PCR. The sample includes about 120,000 clones, approximately 88% seen only once; the top ten take 5.5% to 7.5%. Here the sequenced sample was peripheral blood, taken 28 days after the second AZD1222 dose. The receptors here all came from an adult who received the AZD1222 COVID-19 vaccine.

This clone was detected once. This chain connects TRBV5-1 to TRBJ2-5; tentative D call: TRBD1 (6 bases). Trimming took off 2 bases at V and 2 bases at J, with 10 bases between the two ends. Germline V gene data show CDR1 as SGHRS and CDR2 as YFSETQ. This CDR3 has 14 residues. CDR3 nucleotides: TGCGCCAGCAGCTTCGACAGGCTACAAGAGACCCAGTACTTC. The encoded protein is CASSFDRLQETQYF.

The CDR3, as DNA: TGTGCCAGCAGCTTAACGACCTTAGTTGGAAACACCATATATTTT. Protein: CASSLTTLVGNTIYF. This chain links TRBV7-2 with TRBJ1-3; D uncertain. The germline V gene encodes CDR1 SGHTA and CDR2 FQGNSA. The CDR3 consists of 15 residues. The germline V and J ends were trimmed by 2 bases and 3 bases, with 11 bases remaining between them.

This chain uses TRBV12-5 with TRBJ2-7; possible D gene TRBD2, 5 bases. Germline loops: CDR1 LGHNT, CDR2 FRNRAP. V lost 2 bases to trimming and J lost 6 bases, with 11 bases between them. The CDR3 has 13 residues. The CDR3 protein is CASGLSTAGEQYF. CDR3 bases: TGTGCTAGTGGTTTGAGTACCGCGGGCGAGCAGTACTTC. The full variable domain, completed using reference TRBV12-5 and TRBJ2-7, is DARVTQTPRHKVTEMGQEVTMRCQPILGHNTVFWYRQTMMQGLELLAYFRNRAPLDDSGMPKDRFSAEMPDATLATLKIQPSEPRDSAVYFCASGLSTAGEQYFGPGTRLTVT.

The V and J genes are TRBV4-2 and TRBJ2-5; TRBD2 matches 12 bases. The CDR3 totals 15 residues. With V trimmed by 4 bases and J by 3 bases, 3 bases remained unmatched. Germline V gene lookup returns CDR1 LGHNA and CDR2 YNFKEQ. DNA for the CDR3: TGTGCCAGCAGCCGTAGACTAGCGGGGGAAGAGACCCAGTACTTC. Amino acid sequence: CASSRRLAGEETQYF.

The genes are TRBV6-4 and TRBJ2-3, with 11 bases identical to TRBD1. The CDR3 consists of 15 residues. Trimming took 3 bases from V and 2 from J; bases not matched to a gene: 1. The germline V gene has CDR1 MRHNA and CDR2 SNTAGT. CDR3 sequence (DNA): TGTGCCAGCAGTGAGGGACAGGGGGACACAGATACGCAGTATTTT. Protein product: CASSEGQGDTDTQYF.

Only a few counts were recorded for this clone. The chain employs TRBV6-2 or TRBV6-3 and TRBJ2-7; D may be TRBD2 (7 bases). The CDR3 covers 15 residues. Germline CDR1 reads MNHEY; CDR2 reads SVGEGT. V was cut by 0 bases and J by 4 bases, with 13 bases left in between. The CDR3 nucleotides are TGTGCCAGCAGTTACTCGGTTGGGGGGGCGTACGAGCAGTACTTC. This translates into CASSYSVGGAYEQYF.

The gene calls are TRBV5-1 and TRBJ1-1; TRBD1 is a possible D gene (6 bases). This CDR3 comprises 15 residues. Trimming shortened V by 2 bases and J by 0 bases, and 11 bases separated the two germline ends. Looked up from germline, CDR1 is SGHRS and CDR2 is YFSETQ. CDR3 DNA sequence: TGCGCCAGCAGCTTTTCGGGGGGCATGAACACTGAAGCTTTCTTT. Its protein is CASSFSGGMNTEAFF.

This clone was seen once. This chain connects TRBV7-6 to TRBJ2-5; TRBD2 is a possible D gene (7 bases). The germline V gene has CDR1 SGHVS and CDR2 FNYEAQ. This CDR3 has 14 residues. Trimming removed 0 bases at V and 11 bases at J, with 16 bases between. Here the CDR3 reads CASSLAGGPLSQYF. Written as DNA, the CDR3 is TGTGCCAGCAGCTTAGCCGGGGGGCCGCTTTCTCAGTACTTC.

This clone appeared a single time. The V and J genes are TRBV9 and TRBJ1-6, with D unresolved. Germline CDR1 SGDLS, CDR2 YYNGEE. The V end was cut by 0 bases, the J end by 9 bases, with 10 bases between. The CDR3 loop spans 14 amino acids. In DNA form, the CDR3 reads TGTGCCAGCAGCGTAGGGGAAGGGATTTCACCCCTCCACTTT. Amino acid sequence: CASSVGEGISPLHF.

This chain uses TRBV5-1 with TRBJ2-3, with D perhaps being TRBD1 or TRBD2 (5 bases each). CDR3 length: 15 amino acids. Germline lookup yields CDR1 SGHRS and CDR2 YFSETQ. Between the trimmed V and J ends, which lost 0 bases and 1 base, there was a span of 9 bases. Here the CDR3 DNA reads TGCGCCAGCAGCTTGGATGGGACCGGCACAGATACGCAGTATTTT. Translating gives CASSLDGTGTDTQYF.

The chain joins TRBV19 to TRBJ2-6; D is perhaps TRBD1 (6 bases). Looked up from germline, CDR1 is LNHDA and CDR2 is SQIVND (reference sequence). The V gene lost 3 bases and the J gene lost 5 bases, with 8 bases spanning the gap. CDR3 length: 14 residues. The CDR3 spells CASSMRDRANVLTF. As DNA, the CDR3 is TGTGCCAGTAGTATGAGGGACAGGGCCAACGTCCTGACTTTC. The full variable domain, with the rest looked up from reference TRBV19 and TRBJ2-6, is DGGITQSPKYLFRKEGQNVTLSCEQNLNHDAMYWYRQDPGQGLRLIYYSQIVNDFQKGDIAEGYSVSREKKESFPLTVTSAQKNPTAFYLCASSMRDRANVLTFGAGSRLTVL.

The chain combines TRBV6-1 with TRBJ2-5; tentatively, D is TRBD2 (6 bases). This CDR3 is 15 amino acids long. The V gene lost 0 bases and the J gene lost 4 bases, with 12 bases spanning the gap. Germline CDR1 reads MNHNS; CDR2 reads SASEGT. The CDR3 loop is CASSEAMGGRETQYF. CDR3 DNA: TGTGCCAGCAGTGAAGCGATGGGGGGACGAGAGACCCAGTACTTC.

V and J are TRBV5-1 and TRBJ1-2, with 7 nucleotides matching TRBD1. The CDR3 contains 14 residues. CDR1 is SGHRS, CDR2 YFSETQ, per germline. V was pared by 4 bases and J by 4 bases, with 7 bases of the junction left unmatched. The CDR3 spells CASSQDREVYGYTF. CDR3 bases: TGCGCCAGCAGCCAAGACAGGGAGGTCTATGGCTACACCTTC.

CDR3 sequence: CASSIPGNSGNTIYF. As DNA, the CDR3 is TGTGCCAGTAGTATACCCGGAAACTCTGGAAACACCATATATTTT. The rearrangement joins TRBV19 to TRBJ1-3; D unresolved. The CDR3 is 15 residues long. Germline values: CDR1 LNHDA, CDR2 SQIVND (reference sequence). Between the trimmed V and J ends, which lost 2 bases and 0 bases, there was a span of 8 bases.

The rearrangement joins TRBV14 to TRBJ1-1, with D tentatively TRBD1 (6 bases). The CDR3 contains 15 residues. Germline loops: CDR1 SGHDN, CDR2 FVKESK. Trimming pared 4 bases from V and 4 bases from J, leaving 16 bases between. The CDR3 here is CASSPPGARVTEAFF. The DNA of the CDR3 is TGTGCCAGCAGCCCCCCGGGGGCGCGGGTCACTGAAGCTTTCTTT.

V and J are TRBV3-1 (or the pseudogene TRBV3-2) and TRBJ1-2, with a weak D call TRBD1 (5 bases). Deletions cut 6 bases from V and 4 bases from J, with 15 bases between. This CDR3 region has 14 residues. The germline gives CDR1 LGHDT, CDR2 YNNKEL (reference sequence). In nucleotides, the CDR3 is TGTGCCAGCAGTCCCCGGGGGATACTCTATGGCTACACCTTC. Translating it yields CASSPRGILYGYTF.

The V call is TRBV12-5, the J call TRBJ1-4; D is ambiguous. This CDR3 is 11 amino acids long. Germline CDR1 is LGHNT and CDR2 is FRNRAP. CDR3 bases: TGTGCCTCAGACACTAATGAAAAACTGTTTTTT. It translates to CASDTNEKLFF.

The chain has TRBV12-3 or TRBV12-4 and TRBJ1-2, with D possibly matching TRBD1 (5 bases). V was shortened by 6 bases and J by 3 bases, with 8 bases between the two germline ends. The CDR3 has 12 residues. CDR3 sequence reads: CASSGTDYGYTF. CDR3 nucleotide sequence: TGTGCCAGCAGCGGGACGGACTATGGCTACACCTTC.